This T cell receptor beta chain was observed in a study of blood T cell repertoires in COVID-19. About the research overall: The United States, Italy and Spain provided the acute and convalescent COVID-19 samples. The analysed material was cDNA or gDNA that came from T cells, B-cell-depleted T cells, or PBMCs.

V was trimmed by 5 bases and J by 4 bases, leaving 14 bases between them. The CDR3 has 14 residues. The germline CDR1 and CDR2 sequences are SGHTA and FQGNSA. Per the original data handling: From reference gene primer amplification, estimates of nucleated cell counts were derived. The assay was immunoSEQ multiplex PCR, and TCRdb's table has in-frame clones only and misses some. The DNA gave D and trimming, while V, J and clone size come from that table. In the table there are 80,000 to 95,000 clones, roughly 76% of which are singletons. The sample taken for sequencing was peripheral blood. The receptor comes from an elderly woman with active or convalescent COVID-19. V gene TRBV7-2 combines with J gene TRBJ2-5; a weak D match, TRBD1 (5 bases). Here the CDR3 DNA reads TGTGCCAGCAGCCAGGACATGCCCCCAGAGACCCAGTACTTC. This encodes CASSQDMPPETQYF.